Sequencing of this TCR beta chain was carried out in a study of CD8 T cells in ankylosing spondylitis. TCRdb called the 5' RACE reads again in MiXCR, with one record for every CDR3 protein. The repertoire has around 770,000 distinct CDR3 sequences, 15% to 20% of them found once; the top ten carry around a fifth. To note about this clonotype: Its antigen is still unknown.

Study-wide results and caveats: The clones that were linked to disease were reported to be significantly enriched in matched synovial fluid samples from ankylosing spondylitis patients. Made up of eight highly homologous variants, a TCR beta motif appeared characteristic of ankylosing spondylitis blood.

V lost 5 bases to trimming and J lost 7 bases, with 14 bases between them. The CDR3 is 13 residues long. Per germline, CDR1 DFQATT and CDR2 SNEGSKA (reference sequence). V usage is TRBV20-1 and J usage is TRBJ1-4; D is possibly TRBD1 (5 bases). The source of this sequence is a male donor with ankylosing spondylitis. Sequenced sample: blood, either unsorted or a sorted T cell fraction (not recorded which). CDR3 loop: CSAEWGEGEKLFF. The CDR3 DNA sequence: TGCAGTGCTGAGTGGGGGGAGGGTGAAAAACTGTTTTTT.